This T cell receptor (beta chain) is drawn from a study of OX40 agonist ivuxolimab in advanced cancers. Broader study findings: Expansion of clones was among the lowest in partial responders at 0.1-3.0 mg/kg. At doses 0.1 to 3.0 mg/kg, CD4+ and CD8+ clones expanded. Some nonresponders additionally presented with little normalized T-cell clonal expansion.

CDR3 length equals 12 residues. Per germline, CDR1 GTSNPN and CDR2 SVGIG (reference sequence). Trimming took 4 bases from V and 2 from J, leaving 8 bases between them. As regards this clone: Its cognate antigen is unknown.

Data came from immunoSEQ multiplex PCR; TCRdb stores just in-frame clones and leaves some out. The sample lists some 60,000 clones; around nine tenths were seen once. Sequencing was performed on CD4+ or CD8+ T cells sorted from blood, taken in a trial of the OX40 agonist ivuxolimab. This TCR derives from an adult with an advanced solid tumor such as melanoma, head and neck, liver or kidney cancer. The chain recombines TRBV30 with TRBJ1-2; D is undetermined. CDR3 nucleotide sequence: TGTGCCTGGACTCGGGTCAACTATGGCTACACCTTC. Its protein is CAWTRVNYGYTF. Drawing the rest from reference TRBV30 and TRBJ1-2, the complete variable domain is SQTIHQWPATLVQPVGSPLSLECTVEGTSNPNLYWYRQAAGRGLQLLFYSVGIGQISSEVPQNLSASRPQDRQFILSSKKLLLSDSGFYLCAWTRVNYGYTFGSGTRLTVV.